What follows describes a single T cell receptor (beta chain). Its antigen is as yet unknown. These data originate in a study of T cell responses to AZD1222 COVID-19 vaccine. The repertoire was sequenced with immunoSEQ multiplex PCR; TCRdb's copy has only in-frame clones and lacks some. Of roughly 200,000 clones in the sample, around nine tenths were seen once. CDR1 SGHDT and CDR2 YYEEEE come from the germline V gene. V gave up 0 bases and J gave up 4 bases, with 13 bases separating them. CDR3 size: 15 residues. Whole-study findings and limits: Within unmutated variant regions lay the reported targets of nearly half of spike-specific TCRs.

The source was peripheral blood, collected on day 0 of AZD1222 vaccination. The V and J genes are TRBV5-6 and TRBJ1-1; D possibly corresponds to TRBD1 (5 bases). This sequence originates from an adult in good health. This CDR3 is CASSLARGASTEAFF. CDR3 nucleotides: TGTGCCAGCAGCTTGGCTCGGGGCGCGAGCACTGAAGCTTTCTTT.